This T cell receptor beta chain appears in the sequencing data of a study of OX40 agonist ivuxolimab in advanced cancers. The germline V gene encodes CDR1 SEHNR and CDR2 FQNEAQ (reference sequence). Trimming stripped 6 bases from V and 3 bases from J, with 11 bases between. The CDR3 totals 13 residues. This clone was picked up a small number of times. Assay: immunoSEQ multiplex PCR; the TCRdb copy retains only in-frame clones and omits some. The repertoire holds some 33,000 clones, around 76% seen once, with about 20% in the top ten. The starting material was CD4+ or CD8+ T cells sorted from blood, obtained in a trial of the OX40 agonist ivuxolimab. The chain joins TRBV7-9 to TRBJ2-5; no definite D call. The sequence came from an adult with an advanced solid tumor such as melanoma, head and neck, liver or kidney cancer. CDR3 in amino acids: CASSRTDEETQYF. The CDR3 DNA sequence: TGTGCCAGCAGTCGAACAGATGAAGAGACCCAGTACTTC.